The 26 T cell receptor beta chains reported below all come from one sample, sequenced in a study of identical twins. A single record per CDR3 protein comes from TCRdb applying MiXCR to the 5' RACE reads. The sample records 460,000 or so distinct CDR3 sequences, 13% to 15% being singletons. These records were also assigned to another study, of yellow fever vaccine responses in identical twins.

The sample taken for sequencing was CD4+ T cells sorted from blood. Receptor source: a woman aged 18-29 years in good health.

This clonotype has more than one count but fewer than ten. This chain connects TRBV27 to TRBJ2-1; 10 bases agree with TRBD2. The V gene end was trimmed by 0 bases and the J gene end by 2 bases; junction bases not matched to a gene: 7. The CDR3 consists of 18 residues. The germline CDR1 and CDR2 sequences are MNHEY and SMNVEV (reference sequence). The DNA of the CDR3 is TGTGCCAGCAGTTTATCGATCCTAGCGGGAGCCCCCTACAATGAGCAGTTCTTC. This translates into CASSLSILAGAPYNEQFF.

This clonotype appeared a few times. This chain joins TRBV29-1 and TRBJ2-3; TRBD2 might be the D (5 bases). V was cut by 5 bases and J by 2 bases, with 11 bases left in between. Looked up from germline, CDR1 is SQVTM and CDR2 is ANQGSEA. The CDR3 spans 13 residues. CDR3 sequence reads: CSVWSGVTDTQYF. CDR3 coding DNA: TGCAGCGTTTGGTCCGGGGTCACAGATACGCAGTATTTT.

This rearrangement joins TRBV7-6 to TRBJ2-7; 7 bases are shared with TRBD1. CDR1 and CDR2 from the germline V gene are SGHVS and FNYEAQ. The CDR3 runs to 15 residues. J gave up 6 bases and V 4 bases, and 12 bases lay outside the gene matches. Here the CDR3 reads CASSSSSGTDTEQYF. CDR3 nucleotide sequence: TGTGCCAGCAGCTCATCCTCCGGGACAGACACCGAGCAGTACTTC. Supplemented by reference TRBV7-6 and TRBJ2-7, the full variable domain reads GAGVSQSPRYKVTKRGQDVALRCDPISGHVSLYWYRQALGQGPEFLTYFNYEAQQDKSGLPNDRFSAERPEGSISTLTIQRTEQRDSAMYRCASSSSSGTDTEQYFGPGTRLTVT.

In its sample, this clonotype was seen a few times. CDR3 sequence reads: CASRYVRGGTDTQYF. The DNA of the CDR3 is TGCGCCAGCAGATATGTCAGGGGTGGAACAGATACGCAGTATTTT. The chain carries TRBV5-1 and TRBJ2-3, with a weak D call TRBD1 (6 bases). The CDR3 is 15 amino acids. Trimming stripped 5 bases from V and 3 bases from J, with 16 bases between. Germline V gene lookup returns CDR1 SGHRS and CDR2 YFSETQ. The complete variable domain, with remaining parts taken from reference TRBV5-1 and TRBJ2-3, reads KAGVTQTPRYLIKTRGQQVTLSCSPISGHRSVSWYQQTPGQGLQFLFEYFSETQRNKGNFPGRFSGRQFSNSRSEMNVSTLELGDSALYLCASRYVRGGTDTQYFGPGTRLTVL.

V and J are TRBV5-1 and TRBJ2-3; 8 nucleotides align to TRBD2. After removal of 1 base from V and 0 bases from J, the junction contained 10 bases not matched to a gene. CDR1 is SGHRS, CDR2 YFSETQ, per germline. This CDR3 has 18 residues. In DNA, the CDR3 is TGCGCCAGCAGCTTGACTAGCGGCCCCAAGCTTAGCACAGATACGCAGTATTTT. Residues: CASSLTSGPKLSTDTQYF.

The chain couples TRBV5-4 to TRBJ2-3, with TRBD2 matching over 15 bases. V shed 0 bases and J 11 bases; nucleotides not matched to a gene: 7. The length of the CDR3 is 16 residues. Per the germline V gene, CDR1 is SGHNT and CDR2 is YYREEE (reference sequence). In DNA, the CDR3 is TGTGCCAGCAGCTTGGGAACCGGGACTAGCGGGAGGAAGCAGTATTTT. Translation: CASSLGTGTSGRKQYF.

The CDR3 DNA sequence: TGTGCCAGCAGACAAAGGGACGGGGGCTACGAGCAGTACTTC. Protein sequence: CASRQRDGGYEQYF. This chain joins TRBV28 and TRBJ2-7, with D tentatively TRBD2 (6 bases). Trimming shortened V by 6 bases and J by 3 bases, and 15 bases separated the two germline ends. CDR1 is MDHEN, CDR2 SYDVKM, per germline. The CDR3 is 14 residues long.

This clonotype was picked up a small number of times. The chain joins TRBV20-1 to TRBJ1-5, with 8 bases that match TRBD1. Germline-derived CDR1 and CDR2 are DFQATT and SNEGSKA (reference sequence). The CDR3 extends over 17 amino acids. V shed 8 bases and J 4 bases; nucleotides not matched to a gene: 19. The CDR3 bases are TGCAGTACCAAACGGGCATTACAGGGGGTGAGTAATCAGCCCCAGCATTTT. This codes for CSTKRALQGVSNQPQHF.

The chain couples TRBV29-1 to TRBJ2-5; D possibly uses TRBD1 or TRBD2 (6 bases each). In germline, CDR1 is SQVTM, CDR2 ANQGSEA. This CDR3 has 12 residues. V lost 4 bases to trimming and J lost 1 base, with 7 bases between them. The chain's CDR3 is CSVGGAQETQYF. DNA for the CDR3: TGCAGCGTTGGGGGGGCCCAAGAGACCCAGTACTTC.

J is TRBJ2-3 and V is TRBV6-5; 9 nucleotides align to TRBD1. The length of the CDR3 is 15 residues. CDR1 and CDR2 (germline): MNHEY, SVGAGI. V dropped 2 bases and J dropped 6; count of bases not matched to a gene: 6. The CDR3 region is CASSYRDRAWDTQYF. In DNA, the CDR3 is TGTGCCAGCAGTTACAGGGACAGGGCTTGGGATACGCAGTATTTT.

The V gene is TRBV5-5, the J gene TRBJ2-1; the match to TRBD1 covers 10 bases. J was trimmed by 6 bases and V by 4 bases; bases with no gene match: 7. This CDR3 is built from 15 residues. CDR1 is SGHKS, CDR2 YYEKEE, per germline (reference sequence). CDR3 bases: TGTGCCAGCAGCCGACAGGGGGCGCATCCCAATGAGCAGTTCTTC. Protein: CASSRQGAHPNEQFF.

This clonotype was counted many times. Here the CDR3 reads CSVSRTSGRYNEQFF. In DNA form, the CDR3 reads TGCAGTGTCTCTAGAACCAGCGGGAGGTATAATGAGCAGTTCTTC. V and J are TRBV20-1 and TRBJ2-1; 9 bases align to TRBD2. The ends lost 7 bases at V and 7 bases at J; junction bases unmatched: 14. In germline, CDR1 is DFQATT, CDR2 SNEGSKA (reference sequence). The CDR3 has 15 amino acids.

The chain carries TRBV20-1 and TRBJ2-7, with 10 bases lining up with TRBD2. CDR1 DFQATT and CDR2 SNEGSKA come from the germline V gene (reference sequence). The V gene end was trimmed by 6 bases and the J gene end by 4 bases; junction bases not matched to a gene: 6. The CDR3 is 13 amino acids. The CDR3 protein is CSATLLAGYEQYF. In nucleotides, the CDR3 is TGCAGTGCCACGTTACTAGCGGGATACGAGCAGTACTTC.

In this sample, this clonotype turned up a few times. The V call is TRBV15, the J call TRBJ2-1, with TRBD2 matching 11 bases. The CDR3 is 16 residues long. After removal of 3 bases from V and 7 bases from J, the junction contained 8 bases not matched to a gene. Per germline, CDR1 LNHNV and CDR2 YYDKDF (reference sequence). CDR3 region: CATSRDLAGGGNEQFF. The CDR3 DNA is TGTGCCACCAGCAGGGACCTAGCGGGGGGAGGGAATGAGCAGTTCTTC.

The chain uses TRBV10-3 and TRBJ2-2, with D possibly matching TRBD2 (5 bases). CDR3 length: 15 amino acids. V lost 3 bases and J lost 3, with 11 bases in between. Germline lookup yields CDR1 ENHRY and CDR2 SYGVKD. CDR3 loop: CAISEKDFDTGELFF. As DNA, the CDR3 is TGTGCCATCAGTGAAAAGGACTTCGACACCGGGGAGCTGTTTTTT.

Only a few counts were recorded for this clonotype. The genes are TRBV7-2 and TRBJ1-1; a possible D gene is TRBD1 (5 bases). Germline lookup yields CDR1 SGHTA and CDR2 FQGNSA. This CDR3 is 17 amino acids long. The V and J ends lost 2 bases and 0 bases respectively, with 16 bases between them. For the CDR3, the DNA is TGTGCCAGCAGCTTAAGGTCCCAGGGCTGGGTGAACACTGAAGCTTTCTTT. Its translation is CASSLRSQGWVNTEAFF.

This clonotype was seen more than once but under ten times. This chain links TRBV27 with TRBJ2-5, with a tentative D call TRBD2 (6 bases). The germline CDR1 and CDR2 sequences are MNHEY and SMNVEV (reference sequence). CDR3 length equals 15 residues. The V gene lost 6 bases and the J gene lost 2 bases, with 16 bases spanning the gap. CDR3 nucleotide sequence: TGTGCCAGCAGACCTTCCGCGGGGCGGCAAGAGACCCAGTACTTC. Translated, it gives CASRPSAGRQETQYF.

This chain's CDR3 is CATLSGSAYNEQFF. The CDR3 nucleotides are TGTGCCACCCTAAGTGGGTCTGCCTACAATGAGCAGTTCTTC. The V gene is TRBV28, the J gene TRBJ2-1; D is unresolved. Germline V gives CDR1 MDHEN, CDR2 SYDVKM. V lost 10 bases and J lost 2, with 15 bases in between. The CDR3 loop spans 14 amino acids. The variable domain in full, with the rest retrieved from reference TRBV28 and TRBJ2-1, is DVKVTQSSRYLVKRTGEKVFLECVQDMDHENMFWYRQDPGLGLRLIYFSYDVKMKEKGDIPEGYSVSREKKERFSLILESASTNQTSMYLCATLSGSAYNEQFFGPGTRLTVL.

This clonotype was recorded many times. The rearrangement uses TRBV5-1 and TRBJ2-1, with D perhaps matching TRBD1 (5 bases). The germline CDR1 and CDR2 sequences are SGHRS and YFSETQ. The ends were cut back, 2 bases at V and 7 bases at J, with 13 bases in the middle. This CDR3 is built from 14 residues. The CDR3 coding sequence is TGCGCCAGCAGCTTACCCCAGGGCGGTAATGAGCAGTTCTTC. This codes for CASSLPQGGNEQFF.

This clonotype showed up just a few times. V and J are TRBV20-1 and TRBJ2-5; the D is unclear. Trimming pared 0 bases from V and 7 bases from J, leaving 9 bases between. Germline V CDR1 and CDR2: DFQATT, SNEGSKA (reference sequence). CDR3 size: 12 residues. CDR3 amino acids: CSARDDPGTQYF. Written as DNA, the CDR3 is TGCAGTGCTAGAGATGACCCGGGGACCCAGTACTTC.

This clonotype has just one count. V and J are TRBV7-6 and TRBJ2-5, with D tentatively TRBD1 or TRBD2 (5 bases each). Trimming removed 5 bases at V and 1 base at J, with 20 bases between. The CDR3 length is 17 residues. From germline, CDR1 is SGHVS and CDR2 FNYEAQ. CDR3 residues: CASSNPWDQGLQETQYF. CDR3 sequence (DNA): TGTGCCAGCAGCAACCCCTGGGACCAAGGCCTCCAAGAGACCCAGTACTTC.

This clonotype was seen repeatedly, ten times or more. The chain is built from TRBV5-1 and TRBJ2-3; 10 positions match TRBD2. Germline-derived CDR1 and CDR2 are SGHRS and YFSETQ. CDR3 length equals 13 residues. Trimming at V came to 1 base and at J to 7 bases, leaving 0 bases not matched to a gene. The CDR3 bases are TGCGCCAGCAGCTTGACTAGCGGGAATACGCAGTATTTT. Protein sequence: CASSLTSGNTQYF.

The chain combines TRBV20-1 with TRBJ2-7; 11 bases match TRBD2. Germline CDR1 DFQATT, CDR2 SNEGSKA (reference sequence). CDR3 size: 16 residues. V was clipped by 5 bases and J by 0 bases; unmatched bases: 9. The CDR3 region has the DNA TGCAGTGCTGGGGGGACTAGCGGAGCCCCCTCCTACGAGCAGTACTTC. It translates to CSAGGTSGAPSYEQYF.

This rearrangement joins TRBV4-2 to TRBJ2-1; 8 bases are shared with TRBD2. V gave up 4 bases and J gave up 0 bases; unmatched junction bases: 5. The germline V gene has CDR1 LGHNA and CDR2 YNFKEQ. This CDR3 contains 16 residues. The CDR3 protein is CASSRISGSSYNEQFF. The CDR3, as DNA: TGTGCCAGCAGCCGTATCAGCGGGAGCTCCTACAATGAGCAGTTCTTC.

This clonotype was counted between two and nine times. The rearrangement links TRBV20-1 to TRBJ2-7; possibly TRBD1 or TRBD2 for D (5 bases each). This CDR3 has 14 residues. V lost 6 bases and J 6 bases, leaving 21 bases between the germline ends. Germline V lookup: CDR1 DFQATT, CDR2 SNEGSKA (reference sequence). CDR3 bases: TGCAGTGCCAGGGTAGCGCGAGTTCAAAGCGAGCAGTACTTC. Translated, it gives CSARVARVQSEQYF.

This clonotype was seen a handful of times. The gene calls are TRBV12-3 or TRBV12-4 and TRBJ1-3; TRBD1 might be the D (5 bases). The CDR3 loop spans 14 amino acids. Trimming cost V 7 bases and J 0 bases, with 10 bases left between them. CDR3 nucleotide sequence: TGTGCCAGCATCCGGGGCCTCTCTGGAAACACCATATATTTT. Its translation: CASIRGLSGNTIYF.